The rows below give T cell receptor beta chains drawn from one sample of a study of blood T cell repertoires in COVID-19. Repertoires were generated with immunoSEQ multiplex PCR, while TCRdb's copy carries only in-frame clones and drops some. The table has tens of thousands of clones, 88% seen once. Sequencing was performed on peripheral blood. These receptors all come from a human donor in a cohort sampled during active COVID-19. CDR3s include the opening cysteine and the closing phenylalanine or tryptophan. Each record gives: D gene, V gene, J gene, CDR3 length, CDR3 DNA, CDR3 protein. The D gene is left open where the match is weak.

d_gene: TRBD2
v_gene: TRBV10-1
j_gene: TRBJ2-3
len: 14
CDR3nt: TGCGCCAGTACTAGCGGGGGGGCCGAAGATACGCAGTATTTT
CDR3aa: CASTSGGAEDTQYF

d_gene: TRBD1
v_gene: TRBV19
j_gene: TRBJ2-7
len: 14
CDR3nt: TGTGCCAGTCGACAGGGAGAACGGCCTGGCGAGCAGTACTTC
CDR3aa: CASRQGERPGEQYF

d_gene: TRBD1
v_gene: TRBV5-6
j_gene: TRBJ1-2
len: 16
CDR3nt: TGTGCCAGCAGCTTGCTGAGACAGGGGGCTGGCTATGGCTACACCTTC
CDR3aa: CASSLLRQGAGYGYTF

d_gene: .
v_gene: TRBV7-9
j_gene: TRBJ2-7
len: 15
CDR3nt: TGTGCCAGCAGCTTAGGTAGGGGTTATCGTTACGAGCAGTACTTC
CDR3aa: CASSLGRGYRYEQYF

d_gene: TRBD1
v_gene: TRBV7-2
j_gene: TRBJ2-7
len: 15
CDR3nt: TGTGCCAGCAGCTTAACCGGGACAGGGTCCTACGAGCAGTACTTC
CDR3aa: CASSLTGTGSYEQYF

d_gene: .
v_gene: TRBV2
j_gene: TRBJ2-6
len: 17
CDR3nt: TGTGCCAGCAGTGAAACGGCGGGAAGGTCTGGGGCCAACGTCCTGACTTTC
CDR3aa: CASSETAGRSGANVLTF

d_gene: TRBD1
v_gene: TRBV6-6
j_gene: TRBJ1-2
len: 14
CDR3nt: TGTGCCAGCAGTCCCTCGACAGGGGTTTATGGCTACACCTTC
CDR3aa: CASSPSTGVYGYTF

d_gene: TRBD1
v_gene: TRBV2
j_gene: TRBJ1-2
len: 13
CDR3nt: TGTGCCAGCAGTGCTGACAGGGTAGGGGGCTACACCTTC
CDR3aa: CASSADRVGGYTF

d_gene: TRBD1
v_gene: TRBV28
j_gene: TRBJ2-7
len: 14
CDR3nt: TGTGCCAGCACCCTAGGGGGCAGGGTCTACGAGCAGTACTTC
CDR3aa: CASTLGGRVYEQYF

d_gene: TRBD2
v_gene: TRBV5-1
j_gene: TRBJ2-7
len: 18
CDR3nt: TGCGCCAGCAGCTTGTGGGAGGGCGCCGATAAAAGCTCCTACGAGCAGTACTTC
CDR3aa: CASSLWEGADKSSYEQYF

d_gene: TRBD1
v_gene: TRBV15
j_gene: TRBJ1-4
len: 15
CDR3nt: TGTGCCACCAGCAGAGCACGGACAGGGGTGGAAAAACTGTTTTTT
CDR3aa: CATSRARTGVEKLFF

d_gene: .
v_gene: TRBV2
j_gene: TRBJ2-3
len: 14
CDR3nt: TGTGCCAGCAGTGAAGAACTATCCACTCATACGCAGTATTTT
CDR3aa: CASSEELSTHTQYF

d_gene: .
v_gene: TRBV20-1
j_gene: TRBJ2-1
len: 14
CDR3nt: TGCAGTGCTAGTCAGCGGGCCTCCTACAATGAGCAGTTCTTC
CDR3aa: CSASQRASYNEQFF

d_gene: .
v_gene: TRBV30
j_gene: TRBJ2-7
len: 11
CDR3nt: TGTGCCTGGAGTATCCTGAGTGAGCAGTACTTC
CDR3aa: CAWSILSEQYF